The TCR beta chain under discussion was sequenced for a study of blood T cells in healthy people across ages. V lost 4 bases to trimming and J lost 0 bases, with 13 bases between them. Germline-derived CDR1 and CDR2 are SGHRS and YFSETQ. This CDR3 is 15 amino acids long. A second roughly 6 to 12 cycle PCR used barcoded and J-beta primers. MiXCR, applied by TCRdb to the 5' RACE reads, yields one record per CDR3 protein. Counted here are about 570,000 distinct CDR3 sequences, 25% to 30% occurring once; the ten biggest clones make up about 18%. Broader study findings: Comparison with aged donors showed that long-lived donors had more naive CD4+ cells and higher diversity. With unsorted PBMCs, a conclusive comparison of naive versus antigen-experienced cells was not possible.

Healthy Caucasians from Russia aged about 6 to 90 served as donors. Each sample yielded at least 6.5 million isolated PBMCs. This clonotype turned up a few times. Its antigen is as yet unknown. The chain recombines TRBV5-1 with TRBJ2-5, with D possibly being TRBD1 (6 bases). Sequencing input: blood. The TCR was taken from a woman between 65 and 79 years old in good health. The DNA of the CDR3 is TGCGCCAGCAGCACCTCCGGGACATACCAAGAGACCCAGTACTTC. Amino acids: CASSTSGTYQETQYF.